Shown below are 32 T cell receptor beta chains from a single sample sequenced in a study of CXCR3-negative and CXCR3-positive naive CD8 T cells. The libraries of TRB cDNA were constructed through 5' RACE using UMI labels. One entry per CDR3 protein, without DNA, is what TCRdb gives after re-calling the 5' RACE reads. The table for this sample gives 70,000 to 95,000 distinct CDR3 sequences. Sequencing used naive CXCR3- CD8+ T cells from blood. Indicated subset: CD45RO-CCR7+CD27+CD95- naive CD8+ T cells lacking CXCR3 (TNR3-). The receptors stem from a human donor in good health. Some clones in this sample may be carry-over from other donors' samples.

J is TRBJ2-5 and V is TRBV29-1; with no DNA, the TCRdb D assignment of TRBD1 cannot be verified. Per germline, CDR1 SQVTM and CDR2 ANQGSEA. There are 20 residues in the CDR3. This CDR3 reads CSVEDLFRQGGSQGQETQYF.

Frequency places this clonotype as medium-sized. The V gene is TRBV7-2, the J gene TRBJ1-1. The CDR3 consists of 12 residues. Looked up from germline, CDR1 is SGHTA and CDR2 is FQGNSA. CDR3 sequence reads: CASSPAVAEAFF.

The rearrangement joins TRBV29-1 to TRBJ2-1; the D call from TCRdb, TRBD1, cannot be confirmed without DNA. The length of the CDR3 is 15 residues. The germline V gene has CDR1 SQVTM and CDR2 ANQGSEA. CDR3 sequence reads: CSVEDRGLAYNEQFF.

This chain links TRBV12-3 or TRBV12-4 with TRBJ2-5. This CDR3 spans 12 amino acids. CDR3 loop: CASSQGAETQYF.

The V and J genes are TRBV29-1 and TRBJ2-3; the TCRdb D gene call, TRBD2, has no DNA to confirm it. The germline V gene encodes CDR1 SQVTM and CDR2 ANQGSEA. The CDR3 sequence is 11 residues long. CDR3 residues: CSAPERGTQYF.

This sequence joins TRBV14 and TRBJ2-3. The CDR3 loop spans 14 amino acids. Germline CDR1 SGHDN, CDR2 FVKESK. CDR3 residues: CASSQARITDTQYF. Based on the CDR3 plus reference TRBV14 and TRBJ2-3, the full variable domain is EAGVTQFPSHSVIEKGQTVTLRCDPISGHDNLYWYRRVMGKEIKFLLHFVKESKQDESGMPNNRFLAERTGGTYSTLKVQPAELEDSGVYFCASSQARITDTQYFGPGTRLTVL.

The chain uses TRBV12-3 or TRBV12-4 and TRBJ2-5; TCRdb outputs TRBD1, but without DNA this stays unchecked. This CDR3 contains 13 residues. The CDR3 protein is CASRGGGDATQYF.

The chain uses TRBV9 and TRBJ2-2; checking the TCRdb D call of TRBD1 is not possible without DNA. CDR3 size: 12 residues. Germline CDR1 and CDR2: SGDLS and YYNGEE. The CDR3 spells CASSAGAGELFF.

This chain joins TRBV15 and TRBJ1-2; TCRdb returns TRBD1, unconfirmable since there is no DNA. This CDR3 contains 15 residues. CDR1 LNHNV and CDR2 YYDKDF come from the germline V gene (reference sequence). The CDR3 protein is CATRGDRVFNYGYTF.

This chain connects TRBV27 to TRBJ1-6. Germline V lookup: CDR1 MNHEY, CDR2 SMNVEV (reference sequence). The CDR3 spans 18 residues. CDR3 sequence reads: CASTRGSAGTSYNSPLHF.

The chain joins TRBV14 to TRBJ1-5. From germline, CDR1 is SGHDN and CDR2 FVKESK. The CDR3 loop spans 16 amino acids. This chain's CDR3 is CASSQDFEPMGQPQHF.

The chain has TRBV29-1 and TRBJ1-2. This CDR3 region has 16 residues. CDR1 is SQVTM and CDR2 is ANQGSEA in the germline V gene. This chain's CDR3 is CSVEGTPPLGGYGYTF.

The chain combines TRBV28 with TRBJ2-3; TCRdb's D call, TRBD1, is unchecked because there is no DNA. There are 14 residues in the CDR3. CDR1 is MDHEN, CDR2 SYDVKM, per germline. The CDR3 loop reads CASSFQQGGDTQYF.

The CDR3 here is CASSYSGQGASNGYTF. The genes are TRBV6-6 and TRBJ1-2; TCRdb reports TRBD1, a call that lacks DNA to check it against. The V gene's germline CDR1 is MNHNY and CDR2 SVGAGI (reference sequence). The CDR3 is 16 amino acids.

The chain has TRBV28 and TRBJ2-5; TCRdb returns TRBD1, unconfirmable since there is no DNA. Germline V gene sequence: CDR1 MDHEN, CDR2 SYDVKM. The CDR3 is 14 residues long. This chain's CDR3 is CASRETGRKETQYF.

The J gene is TRBJ2-3, the V gene TRBV28; TCRdb's D gene call, TRBD1, goes unchecked for lack of DNA. The CDR3 extends over 17 amino acids. The germline V gene encodes CDR1 MDHEN and CDR2 SYDVKM. CDR3 region: CASSLDPGGAPGDTQYF.

The CDR3 is CASSPRQGVRTGELFF. The genes are TRBV13 and TRBJ2-2; TCRdb reports TRBD1, a call that lacks DNA to check it against. Germline lookup yields CDR1 PRHDT and CDR2 FYEKMQ (reference sequence). This CDR3 has 16 residues. Based on the CDR3 plus reference TRBV13 and TRBJ2-2, the full variable domain is AAGVIQSPRHLIKEKRETATLKCYPIPRHDTVYWYQQGPGQDPQFLISFYEKMQSDKGSIPDRFSAQQFSDYHSELNMSSLELGDSALYFCASSPRQGVRTGELFFGEGSRLTVL.

The chain links TRBV4-1 to TRBJ2-6. This CDR3 has 12 residues. In germline, CDR1 is MGHRA, CDR2 YSYEKL. The chain's CDR3 is CASSQDKSRLTF.

CDR3 region: CASSWSGGGTEAFF. The rearrangement uses TRBV5-1 and TRBJ1-1. This CDR3 is 14 amino acids long. The V gene's germline CDR1 is SGHRS and CDR2 YFSETQ.

The chain employs TRBV11-3 and TRBJ1-2; without DNA, the TCRdb call of TRBD1 cannot be checked. Germline loops: CDR1 SGHNT, CDR2 YENEEA. The CDR3 is made up of 15 amino acids. The chain's CDR3 is CASSPGGIYYYGYTF. Full variable domain (rest looked up from reference TRBV11-3 and TRBJ1-2): EAGVVQSPRYKIIEKKQPVAFWCNPISGHNTLYWYLQNLGQGPELLIRYENEEAVDDSQLPKDRFSAERLKGVDSTLKIQPAELGDSAVYLCASSPGGIYYYGYTFGSGTRLTVV.

The chain combines TRBV29-1 with TRBJ2-1; the D call of TRBD2 rests on TCRdb alone, since no DNA is present to check it. Per germline, CDR1 SQVTM and CDR2 ANQGSEA. The length of the CDR3 is 15 residues. The CDR3 loop is CSVDGWREQHNEQFF.

The V and J genes are TRBV6-6 and TRBJ2-7; TCRdb lists TRBD1, though no DNA is available to test this call. This CDR3 region has 14 residues. Germline V lookup: CDR1 MNHNY, CDR2 SVGAGI (reference sequence). The CDR3: CASSHRDRGLEQYF.

This sequence joins TRBV5-1 and TRBJ2-2. Germline CDR1 and CDR2: SGHRS and YFSETQ. The CDR3 is 15 residues long. CDR3 region: CASSLESGNTGELFF.

The genes are TRBV27 and TRBJ2-1; the D call from TCRdb, TRBD1, cannot be confirmed without DNA. Germline V gives CDR1 MNHEY, CDR2 SMNVEV (reference sequence). This CDR3 spans 15 amino acids. The chain's CDR3 is CASSLRDGVYNEQFF.

The J gene is TRBJ2-1, the V gene TRBV12-3 or TRBV12-4. CDR3 length: 16 residues. The CDR3 here is CASSLIVTSPNNEQFF.

V is TRBV6-5 and J is TRBJ1-2; TCRdb's D call of TRBD1 is untestable without DNA. In germline, CDR1 is MNHEY, CDR2 SVGAGI. The CDR3 has 15 residues. The chain's CDR3 is CASSARRQGNYGYTF.

The chain recombines TRBV11-2 with TRBJ2-2. Germline V gives CDR1 SGHAT, CDR2 FQNNGV. The CDR3 is 13 amino acids. CDR3 region: CSSSPTYTGELFF. The whole variable domain, filled in from reference TRBV11-2 and TRBJ2-2, reads EAGVAQSPRYKIIEKRQSVAFWCNPISGHATLYWYQQILGQGPKLLIQFQNNGVVDDSQLPKDRFSAERLKGVDSTLKIQPAKLEDSAVYLCSSSPTYTGELFFGEGSRLTVL.

The rearrangement uses TRBV9 and TRBJ1-5. CDR1 and CDR2 from the germline V gene are SGDLS and YYNGEE. The CDR3 length is 13 residues. CDR3 region: CASSVAHGEPQHF.

The V gene is TRBV24-1, the J gene TRBJ2-1; TCRdb gives TRBD2 as the D gene, but with no DNA this cannot be confirmed. The germline gives CDR1 KGHDR, CDR2 SFDVKD. The CDR3 contains 15 residues. This CDR3 is CATTGGARGNHEQFF.

The V and J genes are TRBV29-1 and TRBJ2-7. The CDR3 covers 11 residues. Germline V CDR1 and CDR2: SQVTM, ANQGSEA. The CDR3 sequence is CSVLRNYEQYF.

The V and J genes are TRBV29-1 and TRBJ2-3; TCRdb selects TRBD1, and the lack of DNA leaves this call unchecked. The CDR3 runs to 12 residues. Germline-derived CDR1 and CDR2 are SQVTM and ANQGSEA. The CDR3 sequence: CSVLPGVDTQYF.

The CDR3 here is CASTGLAGGSSYNEQFF. The rearrangement uses TRBV28 and TRBJ2-1; TCRdb calls TRBD2, which cannot be checked without DNA. Per germline, CDR1 MDHEN and CDR2 SYDVKM. The CDR3 loop spans 17 amino acids.